These 22 T cell receptor beta chains were all obtained from the same sample, sequenced in a study of T cell changes during pregnancy in multiple sclerosis. Produced via immunoSEQ multiplex PCR; TCRdb's table is partial and in-frame only. The sample lists tens of thousands of clones, roughly nine tenths occurring once. Sequences were derived from peripheral blood, sampled in the third trimester of pregnancy. The receptors originated from a female donor with multiple sclerosis, enrolled in a pregnancy study.

The sample holds one count of this clone. This chain joins TRBV4-1 and TRBJ2-1; 7 bases map to TRBD2. In germline, CDR1 is MGHRA, CDR2 YSYEKL. The CDR3 sequence is 20 residues long. The V gene end was trimmed by 2 bases and the J gene end by 10 bases; junction bases not matched to a gene: 26. CDR3 DNA: TGCGCCAGCAGCCAACCCCCAGGGTCGGTGGGAGGGCCGGCTGGAGGGGAGCAGTTCTTC. Its protein product is CASSQPPGSVGGPAGGEQFF.

This chain joins TRBV29-1 and TRBJ2-5; D is perhaps TRBD1 (6 bases). Per the germline V gene, CDR1 is SQVTM and CDR2 is ANQGSEA. V lost 4 bases, J lost 2 bases, and 14 bases lay in between. This CDR3 has 14 residues. The CDR3 is CSVGGPRMQETQYF. As DNA, the CDR3 is TGCAGCGTTGGGGGGCCCCGGATGCAAGAGACCCAGTACTTC.

The V call is TRBV6-4, the J call TRBJ1-2; TRBD1 might be the D (6 bases). Trimming took 6 bases from V and 2 from J, leaving 10 bases between them. CDR3 length: 13 residues. CDR1 and CDR2 (germline): MRHNA, SNTAGT. As DNA, the CDR3 is TGTGCCAGCAGGAAGGGGGAAAACTATGGCTACACCTTC. It is translated as CASRKGENYGYTF.

This rearrangement joins TRBV6-1 to TRBJ1-2, with a possible D match to TRBD1 (6 bases). CDR1 is MNHNS, CDR2 SASEGT, per germline. The length of the CDR3 is 13 residues. V lost 3 bases to trimming and J lost 8 bases, with 13 bases between them. The CDR3 DNA follows: TGTGCCAGCAGTGAGGGCCAGGGGAAAGGCTACACCTTC. Protein: CASSEGQGKGYTF.

The chain is built from TRBV6-5 and TRBJ1-1; TRBD1 agrees at 8 bases. The CDR3 is made up of 13 amino acids. Germline V gene data show CDR1 as MNHEY and CDR2 as SVGAGI. The J segment lost 3 bases and the V segment lost 6 bases, leaving 3 bases of the junction unmatched. CDR3 sequence (DNA): TGTGCCAGCAGCCTGACAGGGGACACTGAAGCTTTCTTT. Amino acids: CASSLTGDTEAFF.

This sequence joins TRBV7-2 and TRBJ2-1, with 10 bases that match TRBD2. The J segment lost 7 bases and the V segment lost 2 bases, leaving 14 bases of the junction unmatched. Germline lookup yields CDR1 SGHTA and CDR2 FQGNSA. The CDR3 length is 18 residues. The CDR3 DNA reads TGTGCCAGCAGCTTAAGCCCGGGAAGCGGGAGGGGTAGGAATGAGCAGTTCTTC. Its translation is CASSLSPGSGRGRNEQFF. Variable domain in full (rest from reference TRBV7-2 and TRBJ2-1): GAGVSQSPSNKVTEKGKDVELRCDPISGHTALYWYRQSLGQGLEFLIYFQGNSAPDKSGLPSDRFSAERTGGSVSTLTIQRTQQEDSAVYLCASSLSPGSGRGRNEQFFGPGTRLTVL.

This clone was seen just once. The chain employs TRBV28 and TRBJ2-7; 11 bases map to TRBD2. Germline values: CDR1 MDHEN, CDR2 SYDVKM. Trimming took 4 bases from V and 0 from J; bases not matched to a gene: 8. The CDR3 runs 17 residues. CDR3 sequence reads: CASSYSSTSGVSYEQYF. The CDR3, as DNA: TGTGCCAGCAGTTATTCATCGACTAGCGGGGTCTCCTACGAGCAGTACTTC.

The genes are TRBV11-2 and TRBJ2-7; no clear D gene. In germline, CDR1 is SGHAT, CDR2 FQNNGV. V was clipped by 1 base and J by 1 base, with 8 bases between them. This CDR3 spans 14 amino acids. CDR3 sequence (DNA): TGTGCCAGCAGCTTAGTGCTGGCTTCCTACGAGCAGTACTTC. This gives the protein CASSLVLASYEQYF.

The chain carries TRBV27 and TRBJ1-2, with a tentative D call TRBD1 (6 bases). V was pared by 8 bases and J by 2 bases, with 18 bases between. This CDR3 has 15 residues. Germline V gene lookup returns CDR1 MNHEY and CDR2 SMNVEV (reference sequence). CDR3 residues: CASGGGQTSNYGYTF. The CDR3 DNA reads TGTGCCAGCGGGGGGGGGCAGACGTCGAACTATGGCTACACCTTC.

This rearrangement joins TRBV19 to TRBJ2-7; TRBD2 matches 11 bases. CDR3 length equals 13 residues. The V gene end was trimmed by 5 bases and the J gene end by 3 bases; junction bases not matched to a gene: 0. The germline CDR1 and CDR2 sequences are LNHDA and SQIVND (reference sequence). CDR3 sequence reads: CASSGTSGYEQYF. The CDR3 DNA is TGTGCCAGTAGTGGGACTAGCGGCTACGAGCAGTACTTC.

This rearrangement joins TRBV18 to TRBJ2-7, with TRBD1 identical over 7 bases. The CDR3 has 13 amino acids. CDR1 and CDR2 from the germline V gene are KGHSH and LQKENI. Unmatched junction bases numbered 2, after V lost 3 bases and J lost 3 bases. This chain's CDR3 is CASSPRDSYEQYF. CDR3 nucleotide sequence: TGTGCCAGCTCACCGAGGGACAGCTACGAGCAGTACTTC.

The V call is TRBV5-1, the J call TRBJ2-1, with 12 bases fitting TRBD2. The J segment lost 6 bases and the V segment lost 0 bases, leaving 4 bases of the junction unmatched. In germline, CDR1 is SGHRS, CDR2 YFSETQ. This CDR3 contains 16 residues. In DNA form, the CDR3 reads TGCGCCAGCAGCTTGGATCTAGCGGGAGGGATCAATGAGCAGTTCTTC. Translating it yields CASSLDLAGGINEQFF.

This chain uses TRBV18 with TRBJ1-5; no definite D call. Trimming cost V 6 bases and J 7 bases, with 16 bases left between them. CDR3 length: 14 residues. Germline CDR1 and CDR2: KGHSH and LQKENI. The CDR3, as DNA: TGTGCCAGCTCCCCCGGTGACAATCGGCAGCCCCAGCATTTT. Translating gives CASSPGDNRQPQHF.

V usage is TRBV4-3 and J usage is TRBJ2-7; D remains ambiguous. There are 13 residues in the CDR3. CDR1 LGHNA and CDR2 YSLEER come from the germline V gene. The V end lost 0 bases, the J end lost 6 bases, and 9 bases lay between the germline ends. CDR3 sequence: CASSQELLSEQYF. The CDR3 nucleotides are TGCGCCAGCAGCCAAGAGCTGCTCAGCGAGCAGTACTTC.

V gene TRBV25-1 combines with J gene TRBJ2-3; TRBD2 aligns across 8 bases. CDR3 size: 16 residues. The ends lost 6 bases at V and 2 bases at J; junction bases unmatched: 10. CDR1 is MGHDK, CDR2 SYGVNS, per germline. The CDR3 bases are TGTGCCAGCAGCATGGGATTAGCGGGATTCACAGATACGCAGTATTTT. Residues: CASSMGLAGFTDTQYF.

V gene TRBV5-4 combines with J gene TRBJ2-1; 12 bases fit TRBD2. CDR3 length equals 15 residues. The germline gives CDR1 SGHNT, CDR2 YYREEE (reference sequence). V lost 0 bases, J lost 9 bases, and 4 bases stayed unmatched. The CDR3 here is CASSLGLAGVAEQFF. The CDR3, as DNA: TGTGCCAGCAGCTTGGGACTAGCGGGAGTGGCTGAGCAGTTCTTC.

The chain employs TRBV6-1 and TRBJ1-1, with 8 bases identical to TRBD1. The CDR3 is 15 residues long. The germline CDR1 and CDR2 sequences are MNHNS and SASEGT. V dropped 2 bases and J dropped 5; count of bases not matched to a gene: 7. The CDR3 DNA reads as TGTGCCAGCAGTGAACAGGGGGCTGGGGGGACTGAAGCTTTCTTT. Protein: CASSEQGAGGTEAFF.

J is TRBJ2-2 and V is TRBV4-2; 8 bases are a match to TRBD2. The J segment lost 1 base and the V segment lost 5 bases, leaving 6 bases of the junction unmatched. This CDR3 is built from 16 residues. Germline CDR1 is LGHNA and CDR2 is YNFKEQ. DNA of the CDR3: TGTGCCAGCAGCTTTGACGGGAGGGGGAACACCGGGGAGCTGTTTTTT. Translating it yields CASSFDGRGNTGELFF.

V gene TRBV5-6 combines with J gene TRBJ2-2, with no clear D. CDR1 and CDR2 from the germline V gene are SGHDT and YYEEEE. With 3 bases removed from V and 1 base from J, the gap between germline ends came to 4 bases. The CDR3 extends over 13 amino acids. In nucleotides, the CDR3 is TGTGCCAGCAGCTCGGGGAACACCGGGGAGCTGTTTTTT. Translating gives CASSSGNTGELFF.

The chain links TRBV28 to TRBJ1-4; maybe TRBD1 (5 bases). Germline V gene lookup returns CDR1 MDHEN and CDR2 SYDVKM. The CDR3 runs to 12 residues. V gave up 7 bases and J gave up 8 bases, with 11 bases separating them. The DNA for the CDR3 is TGTGCCAGCACTGACAGAGAAGAAAAACTGTTTTTT. Its translation: CASTDREEKLFF.

The rearrangement uses TRBV2 and TRBJ2-1; 9 bases match TRBD2. V was clipped by 8 bases and J by 11 bases; unmatched bases: 16. The CDR3 extends over 15 amino acids. The germline V gene encodes CDR1 SNHLY and CDR2 FYNNEI. In DNA form, the CDR3 reads TGTGCCAGCCCCATGGGGACTAGCAGGGGGGGGAAGCAGTTCTTC. Its protein is CASPMGTSRGGKQFF.

The V call is TRBV4-3, the J call TRBJ1-3; 10 nucleotides match TRBD1. Germline lookup yields CDR1 LGHNA and CDR2 YSLEER. Trimming cost V 2 bases and J 7 bases; bases outside gene matches: 5. The length of the CDR3 is 15 residues. The CDR3 spells CASSQSGQGWNTIYF. The CDR3 nucleotides read TGCGCCAGCAGCCAATCGGGACAGGGGTGGAACACCATATATTTT.